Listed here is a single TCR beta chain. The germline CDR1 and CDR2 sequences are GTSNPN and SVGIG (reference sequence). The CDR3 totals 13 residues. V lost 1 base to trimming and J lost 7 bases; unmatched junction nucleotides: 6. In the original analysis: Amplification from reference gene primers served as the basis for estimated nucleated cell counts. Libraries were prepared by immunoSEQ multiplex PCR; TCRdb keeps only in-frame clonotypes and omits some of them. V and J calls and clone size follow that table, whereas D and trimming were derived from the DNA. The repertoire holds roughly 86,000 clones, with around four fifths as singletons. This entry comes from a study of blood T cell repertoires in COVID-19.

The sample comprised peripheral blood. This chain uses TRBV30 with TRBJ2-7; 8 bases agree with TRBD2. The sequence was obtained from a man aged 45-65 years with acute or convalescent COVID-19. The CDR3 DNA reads TGTGCCTGGAGTGGCTTCACGGGAGGGGAGCAGTACTTC. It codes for CAWSGFTGGEQYF.